The T cell receptor (beta chain) under discussion was sequenced for a study of spatial heterogeneity in lung cancer (dated by TCRdb to about 2019). Describing the broader study: Beta-chain transcripts were consistently detected in greater numbers than alpha-chain transcripts, which likely reflects a higher abundance of beta-chain transcripts. In the raw uncorrected reads, each unique combination of TCR and UMI appeared on average more than ten times. The study quantitatively compared TCR alpha and beta repertoires across multiple tumor regions, matched nontumor lung and blood in non-small cell lung cancer. The study linked features of the TCR repertoire to counts of nonsynonymous mutations, which were determined by whole-exome sequencing of tumor tissue. At surgery, both alpha and beta chains were TCR-sequenced in about 200 tumor regions, 63 to 65 matched nontumor lung samples and 56 PBMC samples. Results the study describes overall, beyond this receptor: Additional single-cell paired TCR alpha and beta sequencing was considered necessary to confirm, at a functional level, the hypothesis that regional TCRs recognize regional mutations. Ubiquitous expanded tumor TCRs were detected in blood more often at tumor resection than at routine follow-up.

CDR1 and CDR2, per the germline V gene (reference sequence), are DFQATT and SNEGSKA. From the cysteine up to the phenylalanine, the CDR3 has a length of 15 residues. Only the CDR3 part of the read is kept: 45 bases, read in frame from the first base. V sheds 3 bases and J sheds 2 bases, leaving 16 bases between their ends. On this clonotype itself: Its specific antigen is unknown. No much larger clone exists at a distance of one base, and base qualities are not known.

The time point label for this specimen denotes: sample taken at primary tumor resection. Whole RNA extracted from tumor and nontumor lung tissue, or from cryopreserved PBMC samples, was used for TCR sequencing without cell sorting. Donors were over 60 patients with early-stage, untreated non-small cell lung cancer from the lung TRACERx cohort. A patient was chosen for TCR sequencing only when enough RNA was available from at least two tumor regions. The receptor library was made with 5' RACE. These reads were obtained on a NextSeq 500. In the TCR library protocol, a unique molecular identifier was attached to each TCR cDNA molecule so that PCR and sequencing errors could be corrected. The original pipeline was this. TCR identification, UMI-based error correction and CDR3 extraction were performed with Decombinator tools. Expanded TCRs were defined as those above a frequency of 2 per 1,000, corresponding to the top 1% of the tumor frequency distribution. Rényi diversity was computed with the R vegan package after subsampling each repertoire 100 times to 5,000 TCRs. CDR3 similarity networks were constructed using string-kernel similarity of amino acid triplets, with links drawn between CDR3s whose pairwise similarity was above 0.82. TCRdb reran the public reads through fastp at Q25 and MiXCR, keeping productive beta chains. Records with the same CDR3 protein are collapsed into one entry carrying the most frequent genes and DNA. Clone size and V and J calls follow TCRdb, not the original study. In all, the sample holds just under 95,000 distinct CDR3 sequences, and less than 15% of those were seen once. The ten largest clones take up about two fifths of the sample.

The rearrangement joined TRBV20-1 to TRBJ1-1; the best D guess is TRBD1, with 6 bases matching. This TCR derives from a male donor with early-stage non-small cell lung cancer. This sample comprised PBMCs, obtained at surgery. Here the CDR3 is given as CSASPLRGDNTEAFF. The DNA reads TGCAGTGCTAGTCCTCTTAGGGGGGATAACACTGAAGCTTTCTTT.